This entry describes one T cell receptor beta chain. It has no known antigen specificity. No base quality information exists; no much larger clone differs at one position. The time point label here, explained by the study, means: baseline before first vaccination. Vaccinee samples were obtained from the UK trials COV001 and COV002, which included a single-blind randomized controlled phase 2/3 trial of AZD1222 (ChAdOx1 nCoV-19) in healthy adults. For TCRbeta chain sequencing, PBMC samples were collected from trial participants at day 0 and at day 28 after the second dose. The CDR3 regions of human TCRbeta chains were analyzed by immunosequencing. The paper's data handling went like this. TCRs in the repertoires were matched against a reference library of SARS-CoV-2-specific TCRs that had been generated with the MIRA antigen-specificity platform. Breadth was defined as the fraction of unique TCRs that were SARS-CoV-2-associated, and depth was defined as the fraction of total T cells that were SARS-CoV-2-associated. Each spike-specific TCR was assigned to its reactive spike region and to a CD4 or CD8 class using the MIRA data. Log10-transformed breadth and depth values were compared by one-way ANOVA with Sidak's multiple comparisons tests. Held by TCRdb, this immuneACCESS table contains in-frame sequences only and omits some clones. Under half of the omission traces to an unresolved V gene where checked; the cause of the rest is unknown. D and trimming come from the DNA, and the V and J calls and clone size come from that table. The table for this sample lists approximately 260,000 clones; 90% to 95% of them were counted only once. The ten largest account for around 0.6% of the sample.

These data are taken from a study of T cell responses to AZD1222 COVID-19 vaccine (dated by TCRdb to the early 2020s). For the study in its entirety: AZD1222 recipients given second doses at about 4 weeks or at about 12 weeks were pooled, since spike-specific TCR depth and breadth were not found to differ between the two schedules. TCR sequencing covered fewer than 250 trial participants: some 210 given two doses of AZD1222 and around 25 given two doses of MenACWY control vaccine. Trial participants were enrolled by age into subgroups of 18-55, 56-69 and 70-plus years, and around 150, 29 and 61 TCR-sequenced participants, respectively, were included in these subgroups. Beyond this particular receptor, the publication reports: Participants were mostly white British, with more females than males. The authors suggested clonal diversity may have been underestimated. Only six AZD1222 recipients were SARS-CoV-2 seropositive at baseline, limiting conclusions about previously exposed vaccinees. Reportedly, almost half of the unique spike-specific TCRs recognized epitopes lying outside the regions that are mutated in the B.1.351 and B.1.1.7 variants. Vaccine-associated CD4 TCRs spanned the whole spike protein, with dominant responses in regions 160-218 and 743-854. Because no day 14 peak-response samples were available, the repertoires could be characterized only after the peak T cell response. In the small 56-69-year group, the increase in depth fell short of significance, most likely because of low power. Spike-specific TCR breadth and depth rose significantly after two AZD1222 doses compared with day 0 and with MenACWY recipients.

Its CDR3 holds 14 amino acids, cysteine through phenylalanine. Only the CDR3 part of the read is kept: 42 bases, read in frame from the first base. Germline trimming amounts to 5 bases on V and 6 bases on J, with 10 as the count of junction bases outside the gene matches. CDR1 and CDR2 (ENHRY, SYGVKD) derive from the germline V gene. The chain uses TRBV10-3 and TRBJ2-7; TRBD1 aligns with 7 central bases. Sequences were derived from peripheral blood, sampled on day 0 of AZD1222 vaccination. This sequence was found in an adult in good health. The CDR3: CAISQPGTVGEQYF. The sequenced DNA: TGTGCCATCAGTCAGCCCGGGACAGTGGGCGAGCAGTACTTC.